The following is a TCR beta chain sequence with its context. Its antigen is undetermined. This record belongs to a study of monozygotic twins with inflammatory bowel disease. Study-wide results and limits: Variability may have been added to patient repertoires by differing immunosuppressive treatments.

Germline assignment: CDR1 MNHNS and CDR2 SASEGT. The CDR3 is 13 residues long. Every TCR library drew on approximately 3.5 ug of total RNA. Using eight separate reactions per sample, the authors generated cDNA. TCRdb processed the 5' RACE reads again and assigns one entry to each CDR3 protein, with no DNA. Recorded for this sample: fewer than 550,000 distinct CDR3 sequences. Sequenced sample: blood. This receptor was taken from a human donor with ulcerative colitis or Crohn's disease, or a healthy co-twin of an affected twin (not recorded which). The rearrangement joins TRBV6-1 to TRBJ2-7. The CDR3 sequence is CASSEAWNYEQYF.